Listed below are T cell receptor beta chains from one sample, sequenced in a study of blood T cells in healthy people across ages. Using its own MiXCR run on the 5' RACE reads, TCRdb lists one record per CDR3 protein. The sample has about 640,000 distinct CDR3 sequences, about 53% seen once; the top ten hold 35% to 40%. Sequencing was done on a sample of blood. These TCRs come from a man in his 60s in good health. CDR3s include the opening cysteine and the closing phenylalanine or tryptophan. A D gene is named only where the DNA matches it firmly. Part of the rows lack a size; the others show once, few, many or a class for expanded clones.

clone_size j_call d_call v_call cdr3_length cdr3_nt cdr3_aa
. TRBJ1-6 . TRBV5-1 13 TGCGCCAGCAGTGAGACAGAAAATTCACCCCTCCACTTT CASSETENSPLHF
. TRBJ1-1 . TRBV12-3/TRBV12-4 13 TGTGCCAGCAGCCTGGTACTCGGGGGTGAAGCTTTCTTT CASSLVLGGEAFF
. TRBJ1-3 . TRBV4-1 13 TGCGCCAGCAGCACCGAAATTGGAAACACCATATATTTT CASSTEIGNTIYF
few TRBJ2-7 . TRBV20-1 15 TGCAGTGCTAGAGATGGGACGGGGATGGGCTACGAGCAGTACTTC CSARDGTGMGYEQYF
. TRBJ1-2 . TRBV12-3/TRBV12-4 17 TGTGCCAGCAGTTTAAGCTCCGGGGCAGGGAATTTTTATGGCTACACCTTC CASSLSSGAGNFYGYTF
once TRBJ2-1 TRBD2 TRBV6-5 15 TGTGCCAGCAGTTCCGAGCGGGGGGGGTGGAATGAGCAGTTCTTC CASSSERGGWNEQFF
once TRBJ2-5 TRBD2 TRBV7-9 16 TGTGCCGGCAGACCTAGACTAGCGGGGGGCCAAGAGACCCAGTACTTC CAGRPRLAGGQETQYF
. TRBJ1-6 . TRBV27 16 TGTGCCAGCAGTCAACAGGGCTTCTCCTATAATTCACCCCTCCACTTT CASSQQGFSYNSPLHF
. TRBJ2-3 TRBD2 TRBV5-5 16 TGTGCCAGCAGCCGGGGGACTAATGATCTTACAGATACGCAGTATTTT CASSRGTNDLTDTQYF
. TRBJ2-5 TRBD1 TRBV3-1 16 TGTGCCAGCAGCCAACTTACAGGGGGCGGGATCGATGAGCAGTACTTC CASSQLTGGGIDEQYF
. TRBJ2-3 TRBD1 TRBV28 16 TGTGCCAGCAGTTTTTGGGGACGACAGGGATCAGATACGCAGTATTTT CASSFWGRQGSDTQYF
. TRBJ2-1 TRBD2 TRBV5-1 14 TGCGCCAGCAGCCGGGAGGGGGGGCACAATGAGCAGTTCTTC CASSREGGHNEQFF
many TRBJ2-1 . TRBV6-2/TRBV6-3 13 TGTGCCAGCAGTATAGCTAGCTACAATGAGCAGTTCTTC CASSIASYNEQFF
. TRBJ2-5 TRBD2 TRBV5-1 16 TGCGCCAGCAGCCGGCAAATAGCGGGGGGGCCGGAGACCCAGTACTTC CASSRQIAGGPETQYF
few TRBJ1-6 TRBD1 TRBV25-1 14 TGTGCCAGCGCGCCGGACAGGGATAATTCACCCCTCCACTTT CASAPDRDNSPLHF
. TRBJ1-2 TRBD1 TRBV6-1 13 TGTGCCAGCAGTGATCCGGGACAGAATGGCTACACCTTC CASSDPGQNGYTF
. TRBJ1-2 . TRBV27 15 TGTGCCAGCAGCGCCGCACCTCCACAGGGAGATGGCTACACCTTC CASSAAPPQGDGYTF
once TRBJ2-1 TRBD2 TRBV10-3 16 TGTGCCATCAGTCGACTAGCGGGGGGGCCGGGTGATGAGCAGTTCTTC CAISRLAGGPGDEQFF
few TRBJ1-6 . TRBV9 14 TGTGCCAGCAGCGGCGAGGGGGGCCTGACACCCCTCCACTTT CASSGEGGLTPLHF
. TRBJ2-1 TRBD2 TRBV7-9 13 TGTGCCAGCCAGCGACTAGCTGACAATGAGCAGTTCTTC CASQRLADNEQFF
few TRBJ1-1 . TRBV7-2 14 TGTGCCAGCAGCTTAGTCGCGGGGAACACTGAAGCTTTCTTT CASSLVAGNTEAFF
. TRBJ2-7 TRBD2 TRBV6-5 16 TGTGCCAGCAGTTACCTATTAGCGGGAGGGCCCCACGAGCAGTACTTC CASSYLLAGGPHEQYF
. TRBJ2-2 . TRBV5-1 15 TGCGCCAGCAGCTTGGCGGGTCTGCTCACCGGGGAGCTGTTTTTT CASSLAGLLTGELFF
. TRBJ2-3 . TRBV6-5 16 TGTGCCAGCAGACTGGCGGGGGCCGACAGCCCAGATACGCAGTATTTT CASRLAGADSPDTQYF
. TRBJ2-1 TRBD2 TRBV5-1 15 TGCGCCAGCAGCTTGATCTCGGGGGGGTACAATGAGCAGTTCTTC CASSLISGGYNEQFF
. TRBJ2-5 . TRBV6-1 14 TGTGCCAGCAGCCCGACTGTCCCGGGGGAGACCCAGTACTTC CASSPTVPGETQYF
. TRBJ1-1 TRBD1 TRBV18 17 TGTGCCAGCTCACCTTATGACAGGGGGGGGACCTACACTGAAGCTTTCTTT CASSPYDRGGTYTEAFF
. TRBJ2-6 . TRBV20-1 15 TGCAGTGCCTTGGGGGGACTCTCTGGGGCCAACGTCCTGACTTTC CSALGGLSGANVLTF
. TRBJ1-6 . TRBV25-1 14 TGTGCCAGCAGTGGACCCCTGGGGAGTTCACCCCTCCACTTT CASSGPLGSSPLHF
. TRBJ1-4 . TRBV28 11 TGTGCCAGCAGTCGTAGCGAAAAACTGTTTTTT CASSRSEKLFF
. TRBJ2-1 TRBD2 TRBV14 16 TGTGCCAGCAGCATGCTCTACCCGGGACTAGCGGGGGGGCAGTTCTTC CASSMLYPGLAGGQFF
. TRBJ1-5 . TRBV28 15 TGTGCCAGCAGTTCGCGGGGAGGGGACCATCAGCCCCAGCATTTT CASSSRGGDHQPQHF
. TRBJ2-7 . TRBV10-3 12 TGTGCCATCAGTTCAGGATCCGAGGAGCAGTACTTC CAISSGSEEQYF
few TRBJ2-3 TRBD1 TRBV29-1 14 TGCAGCGTAGATGGACAGGGGGCGACAGATACGCAGTATTTT CSVDGQGATDTQYF
. TRBJ1-5 . TRBV12-3/TRBV12-4 13 TGTGCCAGCACCCCGGTTCGTCATCAGCCCCAGCATTTT CASTPVRHQPQHF
. TRBJ2-1 . TRBV6-1 10 TGTGCCAGCAGTCTAGTCGCCCAGTTCTTC CASSLVAQFF
. TRBJ2-1 . TRBV5-1 15 TGCGCCAGCAGCTTTGGGCCAGAATCCTACAATGAGCAGTTCTTC CASSFGPESYNEQFF
few TRBJ2-3 . TRBV7-2 16 TGTGCCAGCAGCACGGCGGTGGACTGGGAGGAAGATACGCAGTATTTT CASSTAVDWEEDTQYF
. TRBJ2-5 . TRBV3-1 15 TGTGCCAGCAGCCTTGGACGGGGAGCCCAAGAGACCCAGTACTTC CASSLGRGAQETQYF
. TRBJ2-7 TRBD1 TRBV6-1 13 TGTGCCAGCAGGACAGGGGACACCTACGAGCAGTACTTC CASRTGDTYEQYF
. TRBJ1-2 TRBD1 TRBV6-1 15 TGTGCCAGCAGTGAGGGACAGGGGAACAACTATGGCTACACCTTC CASSEGQGNNYGYTF
. TRBJ1-6 TRBD1 TRBV18 16 TGTGCCAGCTCACCGGGACAGGGGGCTTTAAATTCACCCCTCCACTTT CASSPGQGALNSPLHF
. TRBJ1-6 TRBD1 TRBV6-6 16 TGTGCCAGCAGTTACGGACAGGGGAGAGATAATTCACCCCTCCACTTT CASSYGQGRDNSPLHF
few TRBJ1-2 . TRBV4-2 15 TGTGCCAGCAGCCAAGATCCGAAAGCTAACTATGGCTACACCTTC CASSQDPKANYGYTF
. TRBJ2-7 . TRBV19 15 TGTGCCAGTAGTATCTCGACAGTTCCATCCTACGAGCAGTACTTC CASSISTVPSYEQYF
. TRBJ2-3 TRBD1 TRBV4-1 18 TGCGCCAGCAGCCAAACGACTCGGGACAGGGTATTCGCAGATACGCAGTATTTT CASSQTTRDRVFADTQYF
once TRBJ2-7 . TRBV2 13 TGTGCCATCAGTGTCCAGGGGTACTACGAGCAGTACTTC CAISVQGYYEQYF
few TRBJ1-5 . TRBV21-1 16 TGTGCCAGCAGCAAAGGGGACAGGGATAGCAATCAGCCCCAGCATTTT CASSKGDRDSNQPQHF
. TRBJ2-4 . TRBV5-5 13 TGTGCCAGCAGATACGGGACGGACAACATTCAGTACTTC CASRYGTDNIQYF
few TRBJ2-3 TRBD2 TRBV12-3/TRBV12-4 16 TGTGCCAGCAGGCCGAGACTAGCGGGGGACACAGATACGCAGTATTTT CASRPRLAGDTDTQYF
. TRBJ2-3 . TRBV7-8 13 TGTGCCAGCAGCCCCCAGCCTAGCGTGGCGCAGTATTTT CASSPQPSVAQYF
. TRBJ1-6 . TRBV20-1 15 TGCAGTGCTAGAGATCTCAGGTCCTATAATTCACCCCTCCACTTT CSARDLRSYNSPLHF
. TRBJ2-3 TRBD2 TRBV5-4 15 TGTGCCAGCAGCACTAGCGGCCGAACAGCAGATACGCAGTATTTT CASSTSGRTADTQYF
. TRBJ2-3 . TRBV4-1 17 TGCGCCAGCAGCCAAGACCGACAGAGGGCCAGCGCAGATACGCAGTATTTT CASSQDRQRASADTQYF
. TRBJ2-4 . TRBV9 16 TGTGCCAGCAGCGTAGGACGCGGGCTAGCCAAAAACATTCAGTACTTC CASSVGRGLAKNIQYF